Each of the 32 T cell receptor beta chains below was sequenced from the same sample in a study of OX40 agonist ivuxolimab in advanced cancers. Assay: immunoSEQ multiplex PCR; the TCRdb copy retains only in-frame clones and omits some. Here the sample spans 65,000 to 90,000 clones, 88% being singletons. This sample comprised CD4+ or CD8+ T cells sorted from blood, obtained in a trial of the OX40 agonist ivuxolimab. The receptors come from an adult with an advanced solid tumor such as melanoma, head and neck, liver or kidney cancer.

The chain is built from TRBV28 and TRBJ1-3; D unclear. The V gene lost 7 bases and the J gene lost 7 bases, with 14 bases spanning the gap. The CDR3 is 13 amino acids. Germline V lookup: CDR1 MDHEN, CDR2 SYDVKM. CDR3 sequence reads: CASTAGSWNTIYF. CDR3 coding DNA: TGTGCCAGCACCGCAGGATCGTGGAACACCATATATTTT.

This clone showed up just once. CDR3 DNA: TGTGCCAGCGCGGGACTAGCGAGGGGCCCGAACACCGGGGAGCTGTTTTTT. This translates into CASAGLARGPNTGELFF. The chain carries TRBV19 and TRBJ2-2; TRBD2 matches at 10 bases. This CDR3 comprises 17 residues. V was clipped by 9 bases and J by 0 bases; unmatched bases: 10. Looked up from germline, CDR1 is LNHDA and CDR2 is SQIVND (reference sequence).

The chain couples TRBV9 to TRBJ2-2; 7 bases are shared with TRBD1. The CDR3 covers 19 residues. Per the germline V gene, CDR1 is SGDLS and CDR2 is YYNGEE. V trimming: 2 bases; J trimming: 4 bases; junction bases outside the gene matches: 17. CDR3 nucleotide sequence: TGTGCCAGCAGCGTCAGAGCCGTGAGAGGGGGCTCGGGCACCGGGGAGCTGTTTTTT. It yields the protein CASSVRAVRGGSGTGELFF.

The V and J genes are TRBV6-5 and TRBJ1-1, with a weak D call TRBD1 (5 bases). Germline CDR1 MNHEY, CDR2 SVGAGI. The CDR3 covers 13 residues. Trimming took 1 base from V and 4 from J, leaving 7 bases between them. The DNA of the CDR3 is TGTGCCAGCAGTTACTGGGGGAGCACTGAAGCTTTCTTT. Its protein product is CASSYWGSTEAFF.

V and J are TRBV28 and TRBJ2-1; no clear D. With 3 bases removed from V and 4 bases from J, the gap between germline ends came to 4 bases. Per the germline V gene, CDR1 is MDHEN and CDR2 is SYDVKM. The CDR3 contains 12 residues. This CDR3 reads CASSFLYNEQFF. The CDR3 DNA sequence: TGTGCCAGCAGTTTCCTATACAATGAGCAGTTCTTC.

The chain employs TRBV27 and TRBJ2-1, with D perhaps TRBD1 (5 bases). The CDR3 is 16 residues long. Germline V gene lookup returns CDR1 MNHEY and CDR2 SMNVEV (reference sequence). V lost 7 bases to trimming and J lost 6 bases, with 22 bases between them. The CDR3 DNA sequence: TGTGCCAGCAAATCAACAGCAGGGTACGGTGTCAATGAGCAGTTCTTC. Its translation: CASKSTAGYGVNEQFF.

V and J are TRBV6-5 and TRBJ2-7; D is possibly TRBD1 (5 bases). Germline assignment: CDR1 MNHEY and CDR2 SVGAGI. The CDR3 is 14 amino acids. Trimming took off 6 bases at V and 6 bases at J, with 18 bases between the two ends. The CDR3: CASRAARQGVEQYF. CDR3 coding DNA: TGTGCCAGCAGGGCGGCTCGTCAGGGCGTCGAGCAGTACTTC.

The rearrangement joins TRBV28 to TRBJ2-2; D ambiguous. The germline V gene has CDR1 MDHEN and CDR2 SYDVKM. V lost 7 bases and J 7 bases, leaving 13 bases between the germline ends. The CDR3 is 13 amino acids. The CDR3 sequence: CASTNTFRGELFF. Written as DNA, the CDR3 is TGTGCCAGCACCAACACGTTCCGCGGGGAGCTGTTTTTT.

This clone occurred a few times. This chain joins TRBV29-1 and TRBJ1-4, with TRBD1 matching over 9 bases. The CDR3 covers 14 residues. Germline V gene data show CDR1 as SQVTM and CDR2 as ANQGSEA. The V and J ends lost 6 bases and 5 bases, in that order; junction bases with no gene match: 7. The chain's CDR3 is CSVVPGQGNEKLFF. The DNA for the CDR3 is TGCAGCGTGGTACCGGGACAGGGAAATGAAAAACTGTTTTTT.

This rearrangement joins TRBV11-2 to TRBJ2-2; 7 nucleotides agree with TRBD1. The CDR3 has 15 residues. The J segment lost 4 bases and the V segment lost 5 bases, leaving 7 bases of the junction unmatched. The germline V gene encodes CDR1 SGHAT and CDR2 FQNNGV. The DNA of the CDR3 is TGTGCCAGCAGCCCCGGACAGGTCGCCACCGGGGAGCTGTTTTTT. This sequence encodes CASSPGQVATGELFF.

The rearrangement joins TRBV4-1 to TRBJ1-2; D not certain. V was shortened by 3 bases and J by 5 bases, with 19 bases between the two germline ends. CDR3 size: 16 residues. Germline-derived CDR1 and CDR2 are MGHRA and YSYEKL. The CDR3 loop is CASSQEFIGGTYGYTF. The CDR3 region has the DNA TGCGCCAGCAGCCAGGAATTTATTGGAGGAACGTATGGCTACACCTTC.

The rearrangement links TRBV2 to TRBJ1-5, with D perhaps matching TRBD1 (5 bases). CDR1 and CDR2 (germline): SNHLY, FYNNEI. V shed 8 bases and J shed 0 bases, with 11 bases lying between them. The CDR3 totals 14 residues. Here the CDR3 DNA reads TGTGCCAGCCAGGGAGGGTATAGCAATCAGCCCCAGCATTTT. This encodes CASQGGYSNQPQHF.

The CDR3 here is CSVASTSGNTIYF. The CDR3 nucleotides are TGCAGCGTTGCGTCCACCTCTGGAAACACCATATATTTT. The rearrangement uses TRBV29-1 and TRBJ1-3; no definite D call. Trimming pared 4 bases from V and 0 bases from J, leaving 7 bases between. CDR1 and CDR2 from the germline V gene are SQVTM and ANQGSEA. This CDR3 comprises 13 residues.

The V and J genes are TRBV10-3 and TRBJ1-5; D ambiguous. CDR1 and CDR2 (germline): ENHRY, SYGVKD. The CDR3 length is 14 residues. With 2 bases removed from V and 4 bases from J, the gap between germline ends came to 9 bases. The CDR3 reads CAISEVSGNQPQHF. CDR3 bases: TGTGCCATCAGTGAGGTTTCCGGGAATCAGCCCCAGCATTTT.

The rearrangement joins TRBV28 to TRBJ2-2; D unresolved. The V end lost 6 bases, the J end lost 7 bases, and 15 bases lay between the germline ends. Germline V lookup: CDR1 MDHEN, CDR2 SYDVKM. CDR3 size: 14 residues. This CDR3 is CASRQSPMVGELFF. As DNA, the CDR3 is TGTGCCAGCAGGCAGTCTCCTATGGTCGGGGAGCTGTTTTTT.

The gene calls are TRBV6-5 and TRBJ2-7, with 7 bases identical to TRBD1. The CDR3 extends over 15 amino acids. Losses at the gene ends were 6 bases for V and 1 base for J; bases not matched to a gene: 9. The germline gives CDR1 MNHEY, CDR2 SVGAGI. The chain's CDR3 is CASSLAGDSSYEQYF. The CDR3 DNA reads TGTGCCAGCAGCCTCGCCGGGGACAGTTCCTACGAGCAGTACTTC.

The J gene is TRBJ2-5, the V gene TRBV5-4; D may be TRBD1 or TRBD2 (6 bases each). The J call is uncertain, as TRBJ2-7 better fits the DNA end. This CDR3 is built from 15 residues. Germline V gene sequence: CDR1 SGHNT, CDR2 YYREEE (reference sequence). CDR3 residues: CASSPRGPFVHEQYF. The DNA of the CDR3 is TGTGCCAGCAGCCCCCGGGGGCCTTTTGTGCACGAGCAGTACTTC.

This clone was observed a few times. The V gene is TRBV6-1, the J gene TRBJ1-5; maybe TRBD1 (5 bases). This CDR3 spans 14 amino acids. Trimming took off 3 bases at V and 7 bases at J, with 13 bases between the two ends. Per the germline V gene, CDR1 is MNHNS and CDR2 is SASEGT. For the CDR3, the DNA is TGTGCCAGCAGTGAGTCGGGGCCTGGGCAGCCCCAGCATTTT. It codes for CASSESGPGQPQHF.

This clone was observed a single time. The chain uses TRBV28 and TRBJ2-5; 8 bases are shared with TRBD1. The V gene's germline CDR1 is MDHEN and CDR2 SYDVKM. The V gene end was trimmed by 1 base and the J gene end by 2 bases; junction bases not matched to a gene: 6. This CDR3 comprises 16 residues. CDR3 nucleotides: TGTGCCAGCAGTTTATCGACAGGGGCAGGGCAAGAGACCCAGTACTTC. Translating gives CASSLSTGAGQETQYF.

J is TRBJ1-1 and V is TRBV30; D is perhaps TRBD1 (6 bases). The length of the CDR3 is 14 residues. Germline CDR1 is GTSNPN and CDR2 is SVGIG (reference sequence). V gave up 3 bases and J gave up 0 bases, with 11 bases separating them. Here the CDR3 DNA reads TGTGCCTGGAGCGCGGGACACTTGAACACTGAAGCTTTCTTT. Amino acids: CAWSAGHLNTEAFF.

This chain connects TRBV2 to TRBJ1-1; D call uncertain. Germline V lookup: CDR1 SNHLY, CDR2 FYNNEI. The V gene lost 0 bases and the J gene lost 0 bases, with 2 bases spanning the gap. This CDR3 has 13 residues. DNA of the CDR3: TGTGCCAGCAGTGAAGCCATGAACACTGAAGCTTTCTTT. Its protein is CASSEAMNTEAFF.

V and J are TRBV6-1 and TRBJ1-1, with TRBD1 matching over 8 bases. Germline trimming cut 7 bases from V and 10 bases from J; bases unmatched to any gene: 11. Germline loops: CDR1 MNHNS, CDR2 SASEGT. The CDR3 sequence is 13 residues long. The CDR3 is CASINRGVSRAFF. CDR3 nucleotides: TGTGCCAGCATTAACAGGGGGGTTTCTCGAGCTTTCTTT.

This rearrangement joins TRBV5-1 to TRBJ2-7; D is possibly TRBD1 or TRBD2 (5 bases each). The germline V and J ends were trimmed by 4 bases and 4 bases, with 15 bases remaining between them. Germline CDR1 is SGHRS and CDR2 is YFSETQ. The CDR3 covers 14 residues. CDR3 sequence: CASSPPGPTYEQYF. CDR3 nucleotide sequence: TGCGCCAGCAGCCCCCCGGGACCCACTTACGAGCAGTACTTC.

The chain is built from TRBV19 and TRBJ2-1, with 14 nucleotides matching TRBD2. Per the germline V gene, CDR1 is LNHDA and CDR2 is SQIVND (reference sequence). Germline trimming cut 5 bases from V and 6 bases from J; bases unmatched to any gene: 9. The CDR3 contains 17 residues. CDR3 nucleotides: TGTGCCAGTAGTCCGCGGGTGACTAGCGGGAGGGCCAATGAGCAGTTCTTC. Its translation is CASSPRVTSGRANEQFF.

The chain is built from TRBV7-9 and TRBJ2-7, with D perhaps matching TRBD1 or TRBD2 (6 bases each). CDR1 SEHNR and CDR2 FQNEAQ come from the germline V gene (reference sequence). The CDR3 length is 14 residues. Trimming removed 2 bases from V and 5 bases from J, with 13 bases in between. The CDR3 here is CASSLRGERDEQYF. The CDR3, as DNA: TGTGCCAGCAGCTTAAGGGGGGAGCGGGACGAGCAGTACTTC. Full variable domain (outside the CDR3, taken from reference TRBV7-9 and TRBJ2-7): DTGVSQNPRHKITKRGQNVTFRCDPISEHNRLYWYRQTLGQGPEFLTYFQNEAQLEKSRLLSDRFSAERPKGSFSTLEIQRTEQGDSAMYLCASSLRGERDEQYFGPGTRLTVT.

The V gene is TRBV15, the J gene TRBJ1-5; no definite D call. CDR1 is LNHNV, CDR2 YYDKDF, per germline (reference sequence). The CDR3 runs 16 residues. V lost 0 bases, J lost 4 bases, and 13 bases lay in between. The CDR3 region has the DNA TGTGCCACCAGCAGAGAAGCGCCCCGTAGTAATCAGCCCCAGCATTTT. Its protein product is CATSREAPRSNQPQHF.

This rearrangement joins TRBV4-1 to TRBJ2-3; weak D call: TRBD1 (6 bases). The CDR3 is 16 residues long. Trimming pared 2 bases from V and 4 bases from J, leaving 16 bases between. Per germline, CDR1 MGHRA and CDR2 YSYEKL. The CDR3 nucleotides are TGCGCCAGCAGCCAACAACAGGGAAGTTTTGCAGATACGCAGTATTTT. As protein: CASSQQQGSFADTQYF.

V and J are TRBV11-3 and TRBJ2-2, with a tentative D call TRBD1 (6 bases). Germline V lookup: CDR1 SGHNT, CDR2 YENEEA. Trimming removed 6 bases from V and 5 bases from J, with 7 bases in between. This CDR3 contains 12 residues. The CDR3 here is CASSTGTGELFF. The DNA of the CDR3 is TGTGCCAGCAGTACAGGGACCGGGGAGCTGTTTTTT. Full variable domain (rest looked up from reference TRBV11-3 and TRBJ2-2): EAGVVQSPRYKIIEKKQPVAFWCNPISGHNTLYWYLQNLGQGPELLIRYENEEAVDDSQLPKDRFSAERLKGVDSTLKIQPAELGDSAVYLCASSTGTGELFFGEGSRLTVL.

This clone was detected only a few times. CDR3: CATKGRDPYEQYF. The CDR3 coding sequence is TGTGCCACCAAAGGGAGGGACCCCTACGAGCAGTACTTC. The gene calls are TRBV19 and TRBJ2-7, with 7 bases identical to TRBD2. Trimming cost V 10 bases and J 2 bases; bases outside gene matches: 8. This CDR3 is built from 13 residues. Germline assignment: CDR1 LNHDA and CDR2 SQIVND (reference sequence).

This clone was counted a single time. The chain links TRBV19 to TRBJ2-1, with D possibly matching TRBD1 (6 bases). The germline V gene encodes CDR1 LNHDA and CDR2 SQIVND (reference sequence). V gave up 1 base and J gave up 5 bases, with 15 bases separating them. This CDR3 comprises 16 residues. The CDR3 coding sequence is TGTGCCAGTAGTATAGGGTCAGGGGTATTCGACAATGAGCAGTTCTTC. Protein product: CASSIGSGVFDNEQFF.

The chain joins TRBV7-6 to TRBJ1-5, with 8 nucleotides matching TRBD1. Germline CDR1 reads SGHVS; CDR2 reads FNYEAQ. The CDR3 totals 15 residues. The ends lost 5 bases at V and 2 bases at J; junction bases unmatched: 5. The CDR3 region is CASSPGTGGNQPQHF. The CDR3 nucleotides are TGTGCCAGCAGCCCCGGGACAGGAGGCAATCAGCCCCAGCATTTT.

DNA for the CDR3: TGTGCCACAAAGCGGACTAGCGGGGGAAATGAGCAGTTCTTC. Amino acid sequence: CATKRTSGGNEQFF. The V gene is TRBV2, the J gene TRBJ2-1; 13 bases line up with TRBD2. V gave up 10 bases and J gave up 7 bases; unmatched junction bases: 7. The CDR3 contains 14 residues. CDR1 is SNHLY, CDR2 FYNNEI, per germline. The variable domain in full, with the rest retrieved from reference TRBV2 and TRBJ2-1, is EPEVTQTPSHQVTQMGQEVILRCVPISNHLYFYWYRQILGQKVEFLVSFYNNEISEKSEIFDDQFSVERPDGSNFTLKIRSTKLEDSAMYFCATKRTSGGNEQFFGPGTRLTVL.